One T cell receptor beta chain is described in this entry. Only in-frame clones appear in the TCRdb table, and some are missing; sequencing was by immunoSEQ multiplex PCR. The repertoire holds around 700,000 clones, with 92% as singletons. The data were taken from a study of shared clonotypes between healthy human individuals. This CDR3 contains 13 residues. V was pared by 4 bases and J by 4 bases, with 11 bases between. CDR1 is LNHDA, CDR2 SQIVND, per germline (reference sequence). Naive CD8 cells comprised CD45RO-negative, CCR7-positively selected cells, excluding terminally differentiated effector memory CD45RA+ cells.

Sequencing was performed on naive CD8+ T cells sorted from blood. V gene TRBV19 combines with J gene TRBJ2-7; D unresolved. The clonotype was recovered from a young man in good health. The CDR3 sequence: CASSTLLGYEQYF. The CDR3 DNA is TGTGCCAGTAGTACCCTATTAGGGTACGAGCAGTACTTC.